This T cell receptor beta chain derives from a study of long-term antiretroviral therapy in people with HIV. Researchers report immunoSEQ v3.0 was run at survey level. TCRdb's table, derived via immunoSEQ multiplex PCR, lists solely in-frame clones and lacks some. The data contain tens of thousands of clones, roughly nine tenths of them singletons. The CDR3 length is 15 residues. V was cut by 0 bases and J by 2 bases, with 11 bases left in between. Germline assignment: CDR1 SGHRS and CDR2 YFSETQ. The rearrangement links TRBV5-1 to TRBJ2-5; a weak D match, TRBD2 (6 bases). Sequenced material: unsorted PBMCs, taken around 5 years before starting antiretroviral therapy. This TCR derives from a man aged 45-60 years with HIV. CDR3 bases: TGCGCCAGCAGCTTGGCTCGGGCGGGACAAGAGACCCAGTACTTC. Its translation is CASSLARAGQETQYF.